Below are 19 T cell receptor beta chains sequenced from a single sample in a study of blood T cell repertoires in COVID-19. This table comes from immunoSEQ multiplex PCR, and its TCRdb copy is limited to in-frame clones, with some not included. The table includes 15,000 to 20,000 clones, roughly 80% detected once. The specimen was peripheral blood. The receptors shown here come from a human donor in a cohort sampled during active COVID-19.

V usage is TRBV4-1 and J usage is TRBJ2-1, with 10 bases fitting TRBD2. Per the germline V gene, CDR1 is MGHRA and CDR2 is YSYEKL. The CDR3 has 15 residues. The V segment lost 2 bases and the J segment 7 bases; nucleotides outside the gene matches: 5. The DNA of the CDR3 is TGCGCCAGCAGCCAATGGCTAGCGGGAGATAATGAGCAGTTCTTC. Translated: CASSQWLAGDNEQFF.

This clone showed up just a few times. The V call is TRBV4-2, the J call TRBJ2-7; 8 bases map to TRBD2. The junction had 7 bases not matched to a gene; V was cut back by 1 base and J by 5 bases. The germline CDR1 and CDR2 sequences are LGHNA and YNFKEQ. The CDR3 sequence is 15 residues long. CDR3 residues: CASSQVGTSLHEQYF. CDR3 coding DNA: TGTGCCAGCAGCCAAGTCGGGACTAGTCTCCACGAGCAGTACTTC.

The chain combines TRBV7-9 with TRBJ2-1; 9 nucleotides line up with TRBD2. Per germline, CDR1 SEHNR and CDR2 FQNEAQ (reference sequence). The CDR3 extends over 15 amino acids. Trimming cost V 5 bases and J 6 bases; bases outside gene matches: 8. As DNA, the CDR3 is TGTGCCAGCAGCCCGACTAGCGGCGTCCCCAATGAGCAGTTCTTC. Translated, it gives CASSPTSGVPNEQFF.

V usage is TRBV18 and J usage is TRBJ2-5; 9 bases are a match to TRBD1. Germline CDR1 is KGHSH and CDR2 is LQKENI. The ends lost 4 bases at V and 5 bases at J; junction bases unmatched: 11. This CDR3 comprises 16 residues. CDR3: CASSLGQGIAGETQYF. The CDR3 DNA is TGTGCCAGCTCACTCGGACAGGGGATAGCTGGGGAGACCCAGTACTTC.

The chain combines TRBV5-4 with TRBJ2-7; TRBD2 might be the D (6 bases). There are 14 residues in the CDR3. CDR1 SGHNT and CDR2 YYREEE come from the germline V gene (reference sequence). Trimming removed 0 bases at V and 6 bases at J, with 13 bases between. The DNA of the CDR3 is TGTGCCAGCAGCTTGGTAGGACTATCTGGCGAGCAGTACTTC. It is translated as CASSLVGLSGEQYF.

V usage is TRBV19 and J usage is TRBJ2-7, with a possible D match to TRBD1 (6 bases). CDR3 length: 15 amino acids. CDR1 and CDR2 (germline): LNHDA, SQIVND (reference sequence). Trimming removed 6 bases at V and 3 bases at J, with 18 bases between. CDR3 sequence (DNA): TGTGCCAGTAGCCAGCTCGGGACAAGGAGCTACGAGCAGTACTTC. Its protein is CASSQLGTRSYEQYF.

The chain recombines TRBV11-1 with TRBJ2-5; 9 bases agree with TRBD2. Germline CDR1 and CDR2: SGHAT and FQDESV (reference sequence). The CDR3 consists of 16 residues. Unmatched junction bases numbered 8, after V lost 1 base and J lost 5 bases. The CDR3 sequence: CASSLVSGGPVETQYF. Written as DNA, the CDR3 is TGTGCCAGCAGCTTAGTTAGCGGGGGCCCTGTCGAGACCCAGTACTTC. Based on the CDR3 plus reference TRBV11-1 and TRBJ2-5, the full variable domain is EAEVAQSPRYKITEKSQAVAFWCDPISGHATLYWYRQILGQGPELLVQFQDESVVDDSQLPKDRFSAERLKGVDSTLKIQPAELGDSAMYLCASSLVSGGPVETQYFGPGTRLLVL.

This sequence joins TRBV28 and TRBJ2-7; 7 bases map to TRBD1. From germline, CDR1 is MDHEN and CDR2 SYDVKM. There are 15 residues in the CDR3. The V segment lost 4 bases and the J segment 0 bases; nucleotides outside the gene matches: 6. CDR3 in DNA: TGTGCCAGCAGTTATACAGGGGTTACCTCCTACGAGCAGTACTTC. Residues: CASSYTGVTSYEQYF. Complete variable domain (other parts from reference TRBV28 and TRBJ2-7): DVKVTQSSRYLVKRTGEKVFLECVQDMDHENMFWYRQDPGLGLRLIYFSYDVKMKEKGDIPEGYSVSREKKERFSLILESASTNQTSMYLCASSYTGVTSYEQYFGPGTRLTVT.

The chain has TRBV11-2 and TRBJ1-2; possible D gene TRBD1, 5 bases. CDR3 length: 15 residues. CDR1 and CDR2 from the germline V gene are SGHAT and FQNNGV. Trimming left V 0 bases short and J 1 base short, with 9 bases between. CDR3 nucleotide sequence: TGTGCCAGCAGCTTAGATTACGGGGGTAACTATGGCTACACCTTC. Translated, it gives CASSLDYGGNYGYTF.

This clone was observed a few times. The chain has TRBV6-5 and TRBJ2-1; 9 nucleotides agree with TRBD2. This CDR3 comprises 14 residues. Trimming at V came to 7 bases and at J to 9 bases, leaving 10 bases not matched to a gene. The germline V gene has CDR1 MNHEY and CDR2 SVGAGI. The CDR3 sequence is CASTPRGGALEQFF. The CDR3 nucleotides are TGTGCCAGCACGCCCCGCGGGGGGGCTCTTGAGCAGTTCTTC.

The chain joins TRBV28 to TRBJ1-1, with D tentatively TRBD1 (6 bases). This CDR3 is 16 amino acids long. Germline V gene lookup returns CDR1 MDHEN and CDR2 SYDVKM. Trimming shortened V by 6 bases and J by 1 base, and 18 bases separated the two germline ends. The CDR3 here is CASSPLTGIRNTEAFF. CDR3 in DNA: TGTGCCAGCAGCCCCCTTACAGGGATTCGGAACACTGAAGCTTTCTTT. Full variable domain (rest looked up from reference TRBV28 and TRBJ1-1): DVKVTQSSRYLVKRTGEKVFLECVQDMDHENMFWYRQDPGLGLRLIYFSYDVKMKEKGDIPEGYSVSREKKERFSLILESASTNQTSMYLCASSPLTGIRNTEAFFGQGTRLTVV.

The rearrangement joins TRBV19 to TRBJ2-3, with 11 bases that match TRBD2. With V trimmed by 1 base and J by 1 base, 13 bases remained unmatched. CDR3 length: 20 amino acids. The germline V gene encodes CDR1 LNHDA and CDR2 SQIVND (reference sequence). The CDR3 reads CASSIGVAGGPIPGTDTQYF. The CDR3 bases are TGTGCCAGTAGTATAGGGGTAGCGGGAGGGCCCATCCCGGGCACAGATACGCAGTATTTT.

The rearrangement uses TRBV5-1 and TRBJ2-1, with 7 nucleotides matching TRBD1. Germline CDR1 is SGHRS and CDR2 is YFSETQ. The CDR3 contains 15 residues. Germline trimming cut 9 bases from V and 4 bases from J; bases unmatched to any gene: 13. This chain's CDR3 is CATATTGTEYNEQFF. DNA of the CDR3: TGCGCCACCGCCACGACCGGGACAGAATACAATGAGCAGTTCTTC.

The V gene is TRBV12-3 or TRBV12-4, the J gene TRBJ1-4; D uncertain. This CDR3 spans 13 amino acids. With 6 bases removed from V and 0 bases from J, the gap between germline ends came to 5 bases. Here the CDR3 DNA reads TGTGCCAGCAGCCCCACAACTAATGAAAAACTGTTTTTT. This gives the protein CASSPTTNEKLFF.

The rearrangement uses TRBV9 and TRBJ2-1; 8 nucleotides line up with TRBD2. Germline V gene lookup returns CDR1 SGDLS and CDR2 YYNGEE. CDR3 size: 15 residues. With V trimmed by 5 bases and J by 0 bases, 4 bases remained unmatched. The CDR3 protein is CASSRSGSSYNEQFF. The CDR3 DNA sequence: TGTGCCAGCAGTCGGAGCGGGAGCTCCTACAATGAGCAGTTCTTC.

The chain carries TRBV5-6 and TRBJ2-7; possibly TRBD2 for D (7 bases). Germline loops: CDR1 SGHDT, CDR2 YYEEEE. This CDR3 comprises 15 residues. The ends were cut back, 3 bases at V and 5 bases at J, with 18 bases in the middle. CDR3 in DNA: TGTGCCAGCAGCTGGGTCGGGGGGCCAACCAACGAGCAGTACTTC. Residues: CASSWVGGPTNEQYF.

The chain's CDR3 is CASSLGLGITDTQYF. DNA of the CDR3: TGTGCCAGCAGTCTGGGACTAGGAATCACAGATACGCAGTATTTT. The rearrangement links TRBV6-6 to TRBJ2-3; TRBD2 agrees at 8 bases. Germline assignment: CDR1 MNHNY and CDR2 SVGAGI (reference sequence). The CDR3 contains 15 residues. With V trimmed by 5 bases and J by 2 bases, 6 bases remained unmatched.

CDR3 sequence (DNA): TGCGCCAGCAGCCAAGAGATGACAGGATACAATGAGCAGTTCTTC. This translates into CASSQEMTGYNEQFF. This chain connects TRBV4-3 to TRBJ2-1; possibly TRBD1 for D (6 bases). Germline CDR1 reads LGHNA; CDR2 reads YSLEER. The V and J ends lost 0 bases and 4 bases respectively, with 10 bases between them. CDR3 length equals 15 residues.

This chain links TRBV5-1 with TRBJ2-1, with TRBD1 matching over 8 bases. Germline trimming cut 4 bases from V and 13 bases from J; bases unmatched to any gene: 16. This CDR3 spans 15 amino acids. The germline V gene encodes CDR1 SGHRS and CDR2 YFSETQ. Here the CDR3 reads CASSLGGTGGWLQFF. The CDR3 DNA reads TGCGCCAGCAGCCTGGGCGGTACAGGGGGGTGGCTACAGTTCTTC.